The sequence of this TCR beta chain was determined in a study of graft-versus-host responses after intestinal transplantation. This clone is a singleton in its sample. This specimen includes other DNA sequences encoding the same CDR3. CDR1 is LNHDA, CDR2 SQIVND, per germline (reference sequence). Trimming removed 3 bases at V and 2 bases at J, with 11 bases between. This CDR3 has 14 residues. Clones were read by immunoSEQ multiplex PCR, and TCRdb kept only the in-frame ones, dropping some. In the table there are about 25,000 clones, 90% to 95% of which are singletons. This chain joins TRBV19 and TRBJ2-7; D might be TRBD2 (5 bases). Sequenced here: PBMCs, sampled around 29 days after intestinal transplant. This receptor was obtained from a human patient who received an intestinal transplant, so some T cells may come from the graft donor. Here the CDR3 DNA reads TGTGCCAGTAGTATCCGGGGTAGTACCTACGAGCAGTACTTC. This gives the protein CASSIRGSTYEQYF.